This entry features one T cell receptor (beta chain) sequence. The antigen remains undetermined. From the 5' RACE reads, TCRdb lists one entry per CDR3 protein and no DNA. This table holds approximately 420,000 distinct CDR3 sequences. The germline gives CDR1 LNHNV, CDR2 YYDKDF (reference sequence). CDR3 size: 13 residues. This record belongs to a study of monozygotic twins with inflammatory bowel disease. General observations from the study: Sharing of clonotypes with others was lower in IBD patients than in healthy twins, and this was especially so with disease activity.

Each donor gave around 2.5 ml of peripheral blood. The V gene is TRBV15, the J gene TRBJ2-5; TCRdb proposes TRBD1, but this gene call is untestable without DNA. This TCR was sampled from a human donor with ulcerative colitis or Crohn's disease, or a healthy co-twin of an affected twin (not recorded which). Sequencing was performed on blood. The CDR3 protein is CATSRDQGETQYF.